These 11 T cell receptor beta chains came from one sample sequenced in a study of T cells in Graves' hyperthyroidism and ophthalmopathy. Template material for amplifying TCR beta CDR3 regions consisted of RNA transcripts. In the first-round RT-PCR of the TCR CDR3, the HTBI primer set was used. From the multiplex PCR reads, TCRdb called clonotypes with MiXCR, one entry per CDR3 protein. The table shows nearly 600,000 distinct CDR3 sequences, with 12% to 15% occurring only once. Sequenced sample: blood. These receptors were obtained from a woman younger than 35 with Graves' ophthalmopathy.

In this sample, this clonotype turned up many times. The chain's CDR3 is CASSLGRRNQPQHF. The CDR3 coding sequence is TGTGCCAGCAGCTTAGGACGCCGTAATCAGCCCCAGCATTTT. The rearrangement links TRBV7-2 to TRBJ1-5; D uncertain. This CDR3 is 14 amino acids long. The V end was cut by 1 base, the J end by 4 bases, with 8 bases between. The germline CDR1 and CDR2 sequences are SGHTA and FQGNSA. Complete variable domain (other parts from reference TRBV7-2 and TRBJ1-5): GAGVSQSPSNKVTEKGKDVELRCDPISGHTALYWYRQSLGQGLEFLIYFQGNSAPDKSGLPSDRFSAERTGGSVSTLTIQRTQQEDSAVYLCASSLGRRNQPQHFGDGTRLSIL.

This clonotype came up a few times. Written as DNA, the CDR3 is TGTGCCAGTCTCAGAGGTAGCTATGGCTACACCTTC. Residues: CASLRGSYGYTF. V usage is TRBV6-2 or TRBV6-3 and J usage is TRBJ1-2; the D is unclear. The germline gives CDR1 MNHEY, CDR2 SVGEGT. V lost 9 bases and J lost 4, with 12 bases in between. The length of the CDR3 is 12 residues.

The gene calls are TRBV6-4 and TRBJ1-1; weak D call: TRBD1 (6 bases). The CDR3 extends over 16 amino acids. CDR1 and CDR2 (germline): MRHNA, SNTAGT. V gave up 8 bases and J gave up 0 bases, with 19 bases separating them. The CDR3 DNA follows: TGTGCCAGCCCCCCTCCGACAGGCCCCATGAACACTGAAGCTTTCTTT. It translates to CASPPPTGPMNTEAFF.

This clonotype was recorded at least ten times. V and J are TRBV7-2 and TRBJ2-5; TRBD2 matches at 16 bases. The CDR3 is 20 residues long. Germline CDR1 SGHTA, CDR2 FQGNSA. Trimming cost V 1 base and J 1 base; bases outside gene matches: 9. As DNA, the CDR3 is TGTGCCAGCAGCTTAGTGGGACTAGCGGGAGGGCCGTGGGGCCAAGAGACCCAGTACTTC. Translated: CASSLVGLAGGPWGQETQYF.

This clonotype appeared many times. The junction differs from germline at one of its ends, possibly a read error. The rearrangement joins TRBV14 to TRBJ2-7, with D perhaps matching TRBD1 (6 bases). Germline loops: CDR1 SGHDN, CDR2 FVKESK. The CDR3 length is 14 residues. The CDR3: CASSQESRGYEQYF. In nucleotides, the CDR3 is TGCGCCAGCAGCCAAGAGTCCAGGGGTTACGAGCAGTACTTC.

This clonotype was detected only a few times. The chain combines TRBV20-1 with TRBJ2-7; a possible D gene is TRBD2 (5 bases). The V end was cut by 6 bases, the J end by 3 bases, with 12 bases between. The germline V gene encodes CDR1 DFQATT and CDR2 SNEGSKA (reference sequence). The CDR3 spans 12 residues. CDR3 sequence (DNA): TGCAGTGCAGTTAGCGATGGCTACGAGCAGTACTTC. It yields the protein CSAVSDGYEQYF.

This clonotype has at least ten counts. A read error may be the cause here, since a much bigger clone is one base away. The V and J genes are TRBV3-1 and TRBJ1-1; D not resolved. Per the germline V gene, CDR1 is LGHDT and CDR2 is YNNKEL (reference sequence). The CDR3 is made up of 12 amino acids. The V end lost 4 bases, the J end lost 0 bases, and 3 bases lay between the germline ends. This CDR3 is CASSRLNTEAFF. The CDR3 DNA follows: TGTGCCAGCAGCCGGTTGAACACTGAAGCTTTCTTT.

This clonotype was counted many times. The chain links TRBV28 to TRBJ2-1, with 9 bases fitting TRBD1. The J segment lost 9 bases and the V segment lost 7 bases, leaving 7 bases of the junction unmatched. CDR1 is MDHEN, CDR2 SYDVKM, per germline. The CDR3 sequence is 13 residues long. This chain's CDR3 is CASIDRGTGEQFF. As DNA, the CDR3 is TGTGCCAGCATCGACAGGGGGACGGGTGAGCAGTTCTTC.

This clonotype was seen only a few times. The J gene is TRBJ2-2, the V gene TRBV6-5; 10 bases are a match to TRBD2. Germline V gene lookup returns CDR1 MNHEY and CDR2 SVGAGI. V lost 2 bases to trimming and J lost 7 bases; unmatched junction nucleotides: 7. The CDR3 covers 16 residues. The CDR3: CASSYASGSRDGELFF. The CDR3 DNA sequence: TGTGCCAGCAGTTACGCTAGCGGGAGTCGGGACGGGGAGCTGTTTTTT.

This chain uses TRBV2 with TRBJ1-1; D might be TRBD1 (5 bases). This CDR3 contains 16 residues. The V end lost 4 bases, the J end lost 3 bases, and 18 bases lay between the germline ends. Germline CDR1 is SNHLY and CDR2 is FYNNEI. CDR3 residues: CASSVRAGEEDTEAFF. The CDR3 DNA follows: TGTGCCAGCAGTGTTAGGGCGGGGGAGGAGGACACTGAAGCTTTCTTT.

There are many counts of this clonotype. V and J are TRBV6-1 and TRBJ1-5; 10 bases agree with TRBD1. The CDR3 length is 16 residues. Looked up from germline, CDR1 is MNHNS and CDR2 is SASEGT. Trimming at V came to 5 bases and at J to 3 bases, leaving 7 bases not matched to a gene. The CDR3 DNA is TGTGCCAGCAGTTCCGCCGGGACAGGGGTCAATCAGCCCCAGCATTTT. This sequence encodes CASSSAGTGVNQPQHF.